Listed below are T cell receptor beta chains from one sample, sequenced in a study of CD8 T cells in Susac syndrome. MiXCR was run by TCRdb on the immunoSEQ multiplex PCR reads, yielding one entry per CDR3 protein. Here the sample spans over 150,000 distinct CDR3 sequences, roughly 94% being singletons. Sample: CD4+ T cells from PBMCs. These receptors were obtained from a human donor with Susac syndrome. Each CDR3 is given with its conserved first and last residue.

j_call,v_call,cdr3_aa
TRBJ2-7,TRBV12-3/TRBV12-4,CASSLVAGIYEQYF
TRBJ1-3,TRBV7-9,CASRRADSGNTIYF
TRBJ2-7,TRBV28,CASSTASGIAYEQYF
TRBJ2-7,TRBV25-1,CASSEASGGSYEQYF
TRBJ2-1,TRBV19,CASSSDLSEKFF
TRBJ1-4,TRBV23-1,CASSQSPGHLGVKLFF
TRBJ2-7,TRBV20-1,CSAPGPTGSHEQYF
TRBJ2-7,TRBV6-2/TRBV6-3,CASKLGQSSYEQYF
TRBJ2-5,TRBV27,CASSLTSYQQETQYF
TRBJ1-3,TRBV9,CASSVDYSGNTIYF
TRBJ1-1,TRBV4-3,CASSQVRRTEAFF
TRBJ2-5,TRBV6-5,CASSYPGLAGGETQYF
TRBJ2-1,TRBV5-1,CASSLNDEQFF
TRBJ2-7,TRBV25-1,CASSALGRRSYEQYF
TRBJ2-1,TRBV18,CASSPPVGNEQFF
TRBJ2-7,TRBV7-2,CASSLAPHRVRSYEQYF
TRBJ1-6,TRBV5-1,CASKTRQANSPLHF
TRBJ2-1,TRBV28,CASSSGTSGFYNEQFF